This T cell receptor (beta chain) was identified in a study of T cell repertoires in cytomegalovirus infection. Whole-study context: A matching HLA type, together with CMV infection, was signaled by public TCR beta signatures.

Each CDR3 protein is one row after TCRdb ran MiXCR on the reads. The data contain under 150,000 distinct CDR3 sequences, 20% to 30% of them singletons. Study-wide points: Based on cumulative public TCR beta family frequency, carriers of CMV plus the relevant HLA were identified.

This clonotype was seen a few times. Its antigen is currently unknown. The V end was cut by 3 bases, the J end by 5 bases, with 11 bases between. The CDR3 is made up of 13 amino acids. CDR1 and CDR2 from the germline V gene are GTSNPN and SVGIG (reference sequence). The sequencing input was PBMCs, sequenced either directly or after in vitro stimulation (not recorded which). This chain joins TRBV30 and TRBJ2-1; D is undetermined. The TCR was taken from a human donor in good health (CMV status not recorded). Some clones in this sample may be carry-over from other donors' samples. CDR3 bases: TGTGCCTGGAGCCCCCGCCGGGACAATGAGCAGTTCTTC. It translates to CAWSPRRDNEQFF. Full variable domain (outside the CDR3, taken from reference TRBV30 and TRBJ2-1): SQTIHQWPATLVQPVGSPLSLECTVEGTSNPNLYWYRQAAGRGLQLLFYSVGIGQISSEVPQNLSASRPQDRQFILSSKKLLLSDSGFYLCAWSPRRDNEQFFGPGTRLTVL.